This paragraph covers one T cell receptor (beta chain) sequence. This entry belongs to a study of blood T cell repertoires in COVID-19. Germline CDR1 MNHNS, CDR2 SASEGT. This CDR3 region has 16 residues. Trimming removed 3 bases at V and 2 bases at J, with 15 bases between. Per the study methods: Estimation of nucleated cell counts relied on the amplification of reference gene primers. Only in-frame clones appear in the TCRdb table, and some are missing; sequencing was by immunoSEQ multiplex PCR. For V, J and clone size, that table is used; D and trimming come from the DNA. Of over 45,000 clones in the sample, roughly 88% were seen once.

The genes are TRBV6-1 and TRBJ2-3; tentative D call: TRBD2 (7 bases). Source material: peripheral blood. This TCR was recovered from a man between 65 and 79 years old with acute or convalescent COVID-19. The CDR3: CASSEGASGLTDTQYF. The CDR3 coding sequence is TGTGCCAGCAGTGAGGGGGCTAGCGGCCTCACAGATACGCAGTATTTT.